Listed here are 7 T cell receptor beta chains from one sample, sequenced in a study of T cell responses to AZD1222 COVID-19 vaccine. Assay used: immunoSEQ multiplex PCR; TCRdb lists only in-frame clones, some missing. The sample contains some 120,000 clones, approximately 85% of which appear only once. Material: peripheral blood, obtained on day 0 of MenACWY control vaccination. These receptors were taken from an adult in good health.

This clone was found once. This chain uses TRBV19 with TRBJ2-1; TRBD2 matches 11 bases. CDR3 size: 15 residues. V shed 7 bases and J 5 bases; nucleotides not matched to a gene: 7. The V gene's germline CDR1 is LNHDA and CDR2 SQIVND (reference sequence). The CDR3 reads CASKTGLAVNNEQFF. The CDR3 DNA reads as TGTGCCAGTAAAACGGGACTAGCGGTAAACAATGAGCAGTTCTTC. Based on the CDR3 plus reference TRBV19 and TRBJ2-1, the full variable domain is DGGITQSPKYLFRKEGQNVTLSCEQNLNHDAMYWYRQDPGQGLRLIYYSQIVNDFQKGDIAEGYSVSREKKESFPLTVTSAQKNPTAFYLCASKTGLAVNNEQFFGPGTRLTVL.

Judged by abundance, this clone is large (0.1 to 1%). CDR3 in amino acids: CASSLRTGEQYF. The CDR3 bases are TGTGCCAGCAGCTTACGGACAGGCGAGCAGTACTTC. The chain carries TRBV11-2 and TRBJ2-7, with 7 nucleotides matching TRBD1. Germline V gene lookup returns CDR1 SGHAT and CDR2 FQNNGV. The CDR3 consists of 12 residues. Unmatched junction bases numbered 1, after V lost 2 bases and J lost 6 bases.

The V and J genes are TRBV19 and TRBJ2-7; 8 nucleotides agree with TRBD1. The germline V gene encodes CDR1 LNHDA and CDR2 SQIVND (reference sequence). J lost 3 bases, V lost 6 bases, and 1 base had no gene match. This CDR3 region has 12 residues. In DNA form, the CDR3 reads TGTGCCAGTAGCGACAGGGGCTACGAGCAGTACTTC. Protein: CASSDRGYEQYF.

The CDR3 loop is CASSWDRAGYTF. The CDR3 bases are TGTGCCAGCAGTTGGGACAGGGCCGGCTACACCTTC. This rearrangement joins TRBV6-5 to TRBJ1-2; TRBD1 matches 9 bases. V shed 4 bases and J 8 bases; nucleotides not matched to a gene: 2. Germline loops: CDR1 MNHEY, CDR2 SVGAGI. The CDR3 is 12 amino acids.

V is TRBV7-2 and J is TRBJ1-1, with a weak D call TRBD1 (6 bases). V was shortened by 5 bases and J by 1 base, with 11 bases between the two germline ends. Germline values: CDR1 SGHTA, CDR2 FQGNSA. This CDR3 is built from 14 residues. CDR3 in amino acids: CASSQTGRNTEAFF. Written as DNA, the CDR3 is TGTGCCAGCAGCCAAACAGGGAGGAACACTGAAGCTTTCTTT. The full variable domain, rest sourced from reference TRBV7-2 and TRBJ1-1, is GAGVSQSPSNKVTEKGKDVELRCDPISGHTALYWYRQSLGQGLEFLIYFQGNSAPDKSGLPSDRFSAERTGGSVSTLTIQRTQQEDSAVYLCASSQTGRNTEAFFGQGTRLTVV.

Here the CDR3 DNA reads TGCGCCAGCAGTCCCCGGCGGGGCGGTGGAACCGGGGAGCTGTTTTTT. Translated, it gives CASSPRRGGGTGELFF. The V and J genes are TRBV23-1 and TRBJ2-2; possibly TRBD2 for D (6 bases). TRBV23-1 is an ORF for which the function is uncertain. CDR3 size: 16 residues. Between the trimmed V and J ends, which lost 4 bases and 5 bases, there was a span of 17 bases.

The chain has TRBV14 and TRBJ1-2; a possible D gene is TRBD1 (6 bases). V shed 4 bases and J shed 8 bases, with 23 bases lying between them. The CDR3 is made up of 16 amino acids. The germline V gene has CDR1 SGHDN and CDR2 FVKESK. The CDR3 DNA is TGTGCCAGCAGCCGAAATACAGGGTTAAGTGTGGGCGGCTACACCTTC. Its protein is CASSRNTGLSVGGYTF.